Below, one TCR beta chain is given with its context. The V gene lost 4 bases and the J gene lost 7 bases, with 10 bases spanning the gap. The CDR3 contains 13 residues. Germline CDR1 SGHDN, CDR2 FVKESK. Participants were aged about 18 to 89 years from around 26 US areas. The data originate from a study of blood T cell repertoires in COVID-19. The table came from immunoSEQ multiplex PCR; TCRdb's copy has only in-frame clones and leaves some out. The sample comprises some 130,000 clones, roughly four fifths of which are singletons, and under 20% rests with the top ten. The rearrangement joins TRBV14 to TRBJ1-4, with D unclear. The sequencing sample was made of PBMCs or T cells enriched from blood (not recorded which). This clonotype originated in a man between 25 and 39 years old who had recovered from COVID-19. Written as DNA, the CDR3 is TGTGCCAGCAGCCGATCACGGAGTGAAAAACTGTTTTTT. Protein sequence: CASSRSRSEKLFF. Variable domain in full (rest from reference TRBV14 and TRBJ1-4): EAGVTQFPSHSVIEKGQTVTLRCDPISGHDNLYWYRRVMGKEIKFLLHFVKESKQDESGMPNNRFLAERTGGTYSTLKVQPAELEDSGVYFCASSRSRSEKLFFGSGTQLSVL.